This entry lists 20 T cell receptor beta chains sequenced from one sample in a study of beta chain features in type 1 diabetes. Expressed TCRB transcripts were sequenced because the isolated RNA had all been reverse transcribed beforehand. TCRdb's copy holds only in-frame clones and misses some; the assay was immunoSEQ multiplex PCR. The sample shows 450,000 to 550,000 clones, around 28% of them seen only once. Sequencing was carried out using naive CD4+ T cells from blood. These receptors were obtained from a man aged 18 to 30 in good health.

The rearrangement uses TRBV14 and TRBJ2-5; D unclear. The CDR3 contains 14 residues. V was shortened by 4 bases and J by 1 base, with 10 bases between the two germline ends. Germline V lookup: CDR1 SGHDN, CDR2 FVKESK. The CDR3 DNA reads as TGTGCCAGCAGCCGTCGACTCTTCCAAGAGACCCAGTACTTC. Its protein product is CASSRRLFQETQYF.

V and J are TRBV19 and TRBJ2-6; D is possibly TRBD2 (6 bases). CDR3 size: 13 residues. Trimming removed 8 bases from V and 4 bases from J, with 9 bases in between. Germline lookup yields CDR1 LNHDA and CDR2 SQIVND (reference sequence). For the CDR3, the DNA is TGTGCCAGTGGAGGGTACGGGGCCAACGTCCTGACTTTC. As protein: CASGGYGANVLTF. Looking up the rest from reference TRBV19 and TRBJ2-6 gives the full variable domain: DGGITQSPKYLFRKEGQNVTLSCEQNLNHDAMYWYRQDPGQGLRLIYYSQIVNDFQKGDIAEGYSVSREKKESFPLTVTSAQKNPTAFYLCASGGYGANVLTFGAGSRLTVL.

This clone was seen more than once but under ten times. This sequence joins TRBV7-2 and TRBJ1-5; D is perhaps TRBD1 (5 bases). The CDR3 extends over 15 amino acids. Trimming stripped 1 base from V and 7 bases from J, with 14 bases between. Germline CDR1 and CDR2: SGHTA and FQGNSA. The CDR3 region is CASSLVGAREQPQHF. CDR3 DNA sequence: TGTGCCAGCAGCTTAGTTGGGGCCAGGGAGCAGCCCCAGCATTTT.

The chain is built from TRBV7-2 and TRBJ2-7, with 9 bases that match TRBD1. The CDR3 has 15 residues. V trimming: 1 base; J trimming: 2 bases; junction bases outside the gene matches: 3. Germline assignment: CDR1 SGHTA and CDR2 FQGNSA. CDR3 sequence (DNA): TGTGCCAGCAGCTTAGGACAGGGGGGCCCCTACGAGCAGTACTTC. Its translation is CASSLGQGGPYEQYF. Using reference TRBV7-2 and TRBJ2-7 for the parts outside the CDR3, the full variable domain is GAGVSQSPSNKVTEKGKDVELRCDPISGHTALYWYRQSLGQGLEFLIYFQGNSAPDKSGLPSDRFSAERTGGSVSTLTIQRTQQEDSAVYLCASSLGQGGPYEQYFGPGTRLTVT.

The chain joins TRBV15 to TRBJ2-1; possibly TRBD1 or TRBD2 for D (5 bases each). The CDR3 extends over 15 amino acids. CDR1 is LNHNV and CDR2 is YYDKDF in the germline V gene (reference sequence). V was trimmed by 3 bases and J by 2 bases, leaving 11 bases between them. CDR3 region: CATSSAPGPYNEQFF. The CDR3 nucleotides are TGTGCCACCAGCAGTGCCCCGGGACCCTACAATGAGCAGTTCTTC.

This clone was detected only a few times. This rearrangement joins TRBV11-1 to TRBJ2-5; D may be TRBD1 (5 bases). Trimming removed 2 bases from V and 2 bases from J, with 6 bases in between. Germline CDR1 reads SGHAT; CDR2 reads FQDESV (reference sequence). The CDR3 sequence is 13 residues long. The CDR3 DNA sequence: TGTGCCAGCAGCTTAAGACAGCAAGAGACCCAGTACTTC. Residues: CASSLRQQETQYF.

This chain uses TRBV5-4 with TRBJ2-5; D tentatively reads TRBD1 or TRBD2 (5 bases each). V gave up 4 bases and J gave up 2 bases, with 12 bases separating them. The CDR3 has 14 amino acids. Germline V gene data show CDR1 as SGHNT and CDR2 as YYREEE (reference sequence). The CDR3 DNA reads as TGTGCCAGCAGCCCCGGGACGGAACAAGAGACCCAGTACTTC. It codes for CASSPGTEQETQYF.

The V and J genes are TRBV5-6 and TRBJ2-3; D may be TRBD2 (5 bases). Trimming cost V 7 bases and J 0 bases, with 9 bases left between them. The germline gives CDR1 SGHDT, CDR2 YYEEEE. This CDR3 region has 13 residues. CDR3 protein: CASRWTSTDTQYF. The DNA for the CDR3 is TGTGCCAGCCGCTGGACTAGCACAGATACGCAGTATTTT.

This sequence joins TRBV7-9 and TRBJ2-7; 8 nucleotides match TRBD2. With 4 bases clipped from V and 5 bases from J, the junction kept 10 bases outside the gene matches. Germline CDR1 is SEHNR and CDR2 is FQNEAQ (reference sequence). The CDR3 covers 15 residues. The CDR3 coding sequence is TGTGCCAGCAGCTCACGGACTAGCCGAGGTGACGAGCAGTACTTC. This encodes CASSSRTSRGDEQYF.

This clone has more than one count but fewer than ten. J is TRBJ2-3 and V is TRBV13, with TRBD2 identical over 7 bases. Germline CDR1 is PRHDT and CDR2 is FYEKMQ (reference sequence). J gave up 7 bases and V 4 bases, and 14 bases lay outside the gene matches. The CDR3 extends over 16 amino acids. The CDR3 loop reads CASSSYSTSYGNTQYF. CDR3 sequence (DNA): TGTGCCAGCAGCTCGTACTCGACTAGCTATGGGAATACGCAGTATTTT. Looking up the rest from reference TRBV13 and TRBJ2-3 gives the full variable domain: AAGVIQSPRHLIKEKRETATLKCYPIPRHDTVYWYQQGPGQDPQFLISFYEKMQSDKGSIPDRFSAQQFSDYHSELNMSSLELGDSALYFCASSSYSTSYGNTQYFGPGTRLTVL.

J is TRBJ2-2 and V is TRBV28; tentative D call: TRBD2 (5 bases). Germline CDR1 MDHEN, CDR2 SYDVKM. This CDR3 is 17 amino acids long. V was clipped by 4 bases and J by 5 bases, with 20 bases between them. The CDR3 sequence is CASSSRPRTASTGELFF. The CDR3 region has the DNA TGTGCCAGCAGTTCCCGTCCGAGGACTGCTAGTACCGGGGAGCTGTTTTTT.

The chain links TRBV7-2 to TRBJ2-3; 7 positions agree with TRBD2. The length of the CDR3 is 14 residues. Per germline, CDR1 SGHTA and CDR2 FQGNSA. The trim removed 6 bases at V and 6 bases at J, leaving 9 bases unmatched. DNA of the CDR3: TGTGCCAGCAGACAAAGCGGGGACCGCGATACGCAGTATTTT. It codes for CASRQSGDRDTQYF. Supplemented by reference TRBV7-2 and TRBJ2-3, the full variable domain reads GAGVSQSPSNKVTEKGKDVELRCDPISGHTALYWYRQSLGQGLEFLIYFQGNSAPDKSGLPSDRFSAERTGGSVSTLTIQRTQQEDSAVYLCASRQSGDRDTQYFGPGTRLTVL.

The chain joins TRBV7-2 to TRBJ2-3; either TRBD1 or TRBD2 may supply D (5 bases each). Germline loops: CDR1 SGHTA, CDR2 FQGNSA. V dropped 5 bases and J dropped 8 bases, with 14 bases sitting between them. This CDR3 has 13 amino acids. CDR3 coding DNA: TGTGCCAGCAGCATCCCTTCTGGGGGTACGCAGTATTTT. It encodes CASSIPSGGTQYF.

This clone was seen a handful of times. This chain links TRBV30 with TRBJ1-1, with TRBD1 matching over 7 bases. Trimming at V came to 7 bases and at J to 4 bases, leaving 6 bases not matched to a gene. This CDR3 contains 12 residues. The V gene's germline CDR1 is GTSNPN and CDR2 SVGIG (reference sequence). The CDR3 is CALDRRTTEAFF. CDR3 bases: TGTGCCTTGGACAGGCGTACCACTGAAGCTTTCTTT.

This clone came up a few times. The V gene is TRBV15, the J gene TRBJ2-7; D uncertain. Germline V gives CDR1 LNHNV, CDR2 YYDKDF (reference sequence). The CDR3 loop spans 16 amino acids. The V end lost 1 base, the J end lost 0 bases, and 13 bases lay between the germline ends. The CDR3 reads CATSRARGRSSYEQYF. The CDR3 bases are TGTGCCACCAGCAGAGCCCGTGGAAGGAGCTCCTACGAGCAGTACTTC.

This chain uses TRBV7-2 with TRBJ2-7; the match to TRBD2 covers 8 bases. V lost 5 bases to trimming and J lost 1 base; unmatched junction nucleotides: 4. The CDR3 spans 14 residues. Germline V gives CDR1 SGHTA, CDR2 FQGNSA. The DNA for the CDR3 is TGTGCCAGCAGCATGAGCGGGAGTTCCTACGAGCAGTACTTC. As protein: CASSMSGSSYEQYF.

The genes are TRBV5-1 and TRBJ1-1; D not resolved. Germline V gene data show CDR1 as SGHRS and CDR2 as YFSETQ. The V gene lost 2 bases and the J gene lost 0 bases, with 8 bases spanning the gap. The CDR3 contains 14 residues. The CDR3 sequence is CASSFELMNTEAFF. CDR3 coding DNA: TGCGCCAGCAGCTTCGAGCTTATGAACACTGAAGCTTTCTTT.

The chain employs TRBV5-1 and TRBJ2-3; 7 positions match TRBD1. This CDR3 comprises 15 residues. The J segment lost 3 bases and the V segment lost 0 bases, leaving 4 bases of the junction unmatched. Germline loops: CDR1 SGHRS, CDR2 YFSETQ. The CDR3 DNA reads as TGCGCCAGCAGCTTGGTCCGGACAGGTACAGATACGCAGTATTTT. Translated, it gives CASSLVRTGTDTQYF.

The genes are TRBV7-2 and TRBJ2-7, with 12 bases that match TRBD2. CDR1 is SGHTA, CDR2 FQGNSA, per germline. The CDR3 is 15 residues long. V trimming: 3 bases; J trimming: 6 bases; junction bases outside the gene matches: 6. CDR3 DNA: TGTGCCAGCAGCTTTTCTAGCGGGAGGGCCGTCGAGCAGTACTTC. Translating gives CASSFSSGRAVEQYF.

This clone was detected only a few times. The J gene is TRBJ1-5, the V gene TRBV30; D remains unclear. The CDR3 consists of 13 residues. Germline V CDR1 and CDR2: GTSNPN, SVGIG (reference sequence). Between the trimmed V and J ends, which lost 0 bases and 8 bases, there was a span of 11 bases. This CDR3 is CAWSVGNQKPQHF. CDR3 nucleotides: TGTGCCTGGAGTGTAGGGAATCAGAAGCCCCAGCATTTT. Supplemented by reference TRBV30 and TRBJ1-5, the full variable domain reads SQTIHQWPATLVQPVGSPLSLECTVEGTSNPNLYWYRQAAGRGLQLLFYSVGIGQISSEVPQNLSASRPQDRQFILSSKKLLLSDSGFYLCAWSVGNQKPQHFGDGTRLSIL.